The 3 T cell receptor beta chains below come from one sample, sequenced in a study of shared clonotypes between healthy human individuals. TCRdb keeps only in-frame clones here, not all; method: immunoSEQ multiplex PCR. The sample shows approximately 2.4 million clones, roughly 95% of them seen only once. Specimen: naive CD4+ T cells sorted from blood. The subset denotes: CD45RA+ positively selected. The receptors stem from a man aged 18 to 29 in good health.

The chain joins TRBV7-9 to TRBJ1-1; a weak D match, TRBD1 (6 bases). Germline CDR1 and CDR2: SEHNR and FQNEAQ (reference sequence). This CDR3 is built from 14 residues. Deletions cut 6 bases from V and 5 bases from J, with 16 bases between. Here the CDR3 DNA reads TGTGCCAGCAGGAAAATAGAGGGGGGTACTGAAGCTTTCTTT. Its translation is CASRKIEGGTEAFF.

The CDR3 sequence is CASSLEQGSRTSTYNEQFF. For the CDR3, the DNA is TGTGCCAGCAGCTTGGAACAGGGGTCGCGGACTAGCACCTACAATGAGCAGTTCTTC. V gene TRBV5-6 combines with J gene TRBJ2-1; D possibly corresponds to TRBD2 (8 bases). The germline V gene has CDR1 SGHDT and CDR2 YYEEEE. The CDR3 totals 19 residues. The germline V and J ends were trimmed by 0 bases and 2 bases, with 21 bases remaining between them.

J is TRBJ1-2 and V is TRBV28, with D unclear. Germline assignment: CDR1 MDHEN and CDR2 SYDVKM. CDR3 length: 11 amino acids. V lost 8 bases to trimming and J lost 4 bases, with 8 bases between them. DNA of the CDR3: TGTGCCAGCCAGGATGGCTATGGCTACACCTTC. This translates into CASQDGYGYTF.